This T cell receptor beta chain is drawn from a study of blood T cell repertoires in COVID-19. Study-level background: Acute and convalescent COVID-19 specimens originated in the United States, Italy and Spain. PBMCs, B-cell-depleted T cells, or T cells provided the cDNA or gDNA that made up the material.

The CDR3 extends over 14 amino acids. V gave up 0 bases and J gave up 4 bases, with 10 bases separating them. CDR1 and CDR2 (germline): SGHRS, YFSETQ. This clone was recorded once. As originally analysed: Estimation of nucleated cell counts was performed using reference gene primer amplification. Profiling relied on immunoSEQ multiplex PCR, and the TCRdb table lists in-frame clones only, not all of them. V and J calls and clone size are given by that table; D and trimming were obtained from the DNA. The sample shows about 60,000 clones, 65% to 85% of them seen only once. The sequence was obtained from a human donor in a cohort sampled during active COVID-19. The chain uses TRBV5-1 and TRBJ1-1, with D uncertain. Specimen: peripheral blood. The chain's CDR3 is CASSLGGSGTEAFF. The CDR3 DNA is TGCGCCAGCAGCTTGGGAGGGAGCGGCACTGAAGCTTTCTTT.